These 3 T cell receptor beta chains share one sample of origin, sequenced in a study of neurological immune-mediated disorders. TCRdb re-analysed the 5' RACE reads in MiXCR, keeping a single row per CDR3 protein. This sample has about 45,000 distinct CDR3 sequences, with about 22% found just once. Stated time point: technical triplicate 3. Sequencing was carried out using PBMCs. The receptors were sampled from a man between 60 and 70 years old with HTLV-1-associated myelopathy (HAM/TSP).

This clonotype came up many times. V is TRBV7-8 and J is TRBJ1-5; a weak D match, TRBD1 (5 bases). Trimming removed 5 bases from V and 11 bases from J, with 19 bases in between. The CDR3 is 14 amino acids. Germline CDR1 and CDR2: SGHVS and FQNEAQ. The CDR3 DNA reads as TGTGCCAGCAGCCCTCGGGGCCAGCGATTGTCCCAGCATTTT. This gives the protein CASSPRGQRLSQHF.

This clonotype was seen a handful of times. The chain carries TRBV9 and TRBJ1-2, with D perhaps matching TRBD1 (5 bases). The germline V and J ends were trimmed by 2 bases and 6 bases, with 8 bases remaining between them. Germline V CDR1 and CDR2: SGDLS, YYNGEE. The CDR3 length is 12 residues. CDR3 in amino acids: CASSVRGDGYTF. The CDR3 nucleotides read TGTGCCAGCAGCGTGAGAGGGGATGGCTACACCTTC.

In this sample, this clonotype turned up many times. J is TRBJ1-3 and V is TRBV20-1, with a weak D call TRBD1 (5 bases). Germline-derived CDR1 and CDR2 are DFQATT and SNEGSKA (reference sequence). The CDR3 contains 16 residues. The ends were cut back, 6 bases at V and 0 bases at J, with 18 bases in the middle. Written as DNA, the CDR3 is TGCAGTGCCAAAGATTCAGGGCGCAACTCTGGAAACACCATATATTTT. This codes for CSAKDSGRNSGNTIYF.